The T cell receptor beta chain under discussion was sequenced for a study of blood T cell repertoires in COVID-19. Study overall: COVID-19 samples, acute and convalescent, were from the United States, Italy and Spain. PBMCs, B-cell-depleted T cells, or T cells provided the cDNA or gDNA that made up the material.

Source study methods: Using reference gene primer amplification, nucleated cell counts were estimated. Profiling relied on immunoSEQ multiplex PCR, and the TCRdb table lists in-frame clones only, not all of them. V, J and clone size were drawn from that table, and D and trimming were deduced from the DNA. The table has some 310,000 clones, 90% seen once. This clone was detected ten times or more. The Seattle patients joined while their infection was active and were tracked longitudinally afterward. The TCR sequence derives from a woman in her 30s with COVID-19, enrolled during active disease. Sequencing used peripheral blood.

The CDR3 nucleotides are TGTGCTGCCTCCAGAGGTCTCGATTACGAGCAGTACTTC. It encodes CAASRGLDYEQYF. The chain recombines TRBV30 with TRBJ2-7; D gene ambiguous. Germline V gives CDR1 GTSNPN, CDR2 SVGIG (reference sequence). This CDR3 has 13 residues.